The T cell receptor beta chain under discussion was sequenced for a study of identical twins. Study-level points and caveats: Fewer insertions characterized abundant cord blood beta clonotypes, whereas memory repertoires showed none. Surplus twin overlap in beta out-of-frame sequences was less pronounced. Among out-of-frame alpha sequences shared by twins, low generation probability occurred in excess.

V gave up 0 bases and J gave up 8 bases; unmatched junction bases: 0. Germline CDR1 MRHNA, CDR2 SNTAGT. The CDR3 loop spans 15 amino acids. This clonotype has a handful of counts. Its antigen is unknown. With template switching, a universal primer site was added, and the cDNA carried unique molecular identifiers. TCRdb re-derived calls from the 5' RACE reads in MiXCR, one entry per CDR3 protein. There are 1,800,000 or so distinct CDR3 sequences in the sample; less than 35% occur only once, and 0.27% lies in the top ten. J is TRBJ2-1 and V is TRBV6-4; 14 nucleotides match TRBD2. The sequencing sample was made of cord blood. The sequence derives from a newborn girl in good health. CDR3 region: CASSDSTSGGDEQFF. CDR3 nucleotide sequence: TGTGCCAGCAGTGACTCGACTAGCGGGGGGGATGAGCAGTTCTTC.